The 21 T cell receptor beta chains below were found in one sample sequenced in a study of regulatory T cells in long-lasting Graves disease. Relying on iRepertoire HTBI primers and Arm-PCR of CDR3 regions, the team built TCR beta libraries. MiXCR, run by TCRdb on the multiplex PCR reads, gives a single entry per CDR3 protein. This sample yields 540,000 or so distinct CDR3 sequences, of which 13% are seen a single time; 8.5% to 10% belongs to the top ten. Time point defined: newly diagnosed GD, antithyroid drugs for less than 3 months. RNA extracted from PBMCs served as the sequencing template. These records were also assigned to another study, of T cells in Graves' hyperthyroidism and ophthalmopathy.

The sample consisted of peripheral blood mononuclear cells (PBMCs), taken at new diagnosis, from a patient treated with antithyroid drugs. All receptors come from a man younger than 40 with Graves disease.

J is TRBJ2-1 and V is TRBV10-3, with D maybe TRBD1 (5 bases). V dropped 10 bases and J dropped 5 bases, with 18 bases sitting between them. Germline CDR1 is ENHRY and CDR2 is SYGVKD. This CDR3 has 14 amino acids. The CDR3 DNA reads TGTGCCACCTGGGGCGATAAACTCAACAATGAGCAGTTCTTC. Translating gives CATWGDKLNNEQFF.

CDR3 protein: CASSQDGGTTREQFF. In DNA form, the CDR3 reads TGTGCCAGCAGCCAAGATGGGGGGACTACCCGTGAGCAGTTCTTC. This chain connects TRBV3-1 to TRBJ2-1; 7 bases are a match to TRBD2. The CDR3 has 15 amino acids. From germline, CDR1 is LGHDT and CDR2 YNNKEL (reference sequence). V gave up 0 bases and J gave up 9 bases; unmatched junction bases: 8.

At least ten counts were recorded for this clonotype. The chain employs TRBV5-1 and TRBJ2-1; 11 bases map to TRBD2. This CDR3 spans 16 amino acids. Germline CDR1 and CDR2: SGHRS and YFSETQ. Losses at the gene ends were 4 bases for V and 8 bases for J; bases not matched to a gene: 11. The CDR3 region is CASSRGIAGGPDEQFF. The DNA of the CDR3 is TGCGCCAGCAGCCGGGGGATAGCGGGAGGGCCCGATGAGCAGTTCTTC.

The rearrangement links TRBV6-4 to TRBJ2-2; 10 positions agree with TRBD1. With 3 bases clipped from V and 4 bases from J, the junction kept 2 bases outside the gene matches. The length of the CDR3 is 15 residues. Looked up from germline, CDR1 is MRHNA and CDR2 is SNTAGT. CDR3 DNA sequence: TGTGCCAGCAGTGAGACAGGGGGCAGCACCGGGGAGCTGTTTTTT. Protein sequence: CASSETGGSTGELFF.

This clonotype was detected many times. This chain uses TRBV12-3 or TRBV12-4 with TRBJ2-7; D is undetermined. Trimming shortened V by 4 bases and J by 2 bases, and 15 bases separated the two germline ends. CDR3 length equals 15 residues. The CDR3 here is CASSYNRRRPYEQYF. CDR3 bases: TGTGCCAGCAGTTATAATCGTCGCAGACCCTACGAGCAGTACTTC.

This clonotype was seen at least ten times. The chain couples TRBV5-1 to TRBJ1-2; D possibly corresponds to TRBD1 (5 bases). The CDR3 length is 14 residues. Germline V gene data show CDR1 as SGHRS and CDR2 as YFSETQ. V dropped 0 bases and J dropped 4 bases, with 10 bases sitting between them. CDR3 in DNA: TGCGCCAGCAGCTTGGACCAGGGAGGCTATGGCTACACCTTC. Protein: CASSLDQGGYGYTF.

This clonotype was detected only a few times. This chain joins TRBV24-1 and TRBJ2-1; D is possibly TRBD2 (6 bases). CDR3 length: 19 amino acids. The V and J ends lost 3 bases and 2 bases respectively, with 22 bases between them. Germline V lookup: CDR1 KGHDR, CDR2 SFDVKD. In nucleotides, the CDR3 is TGTGCCACCAGTGATCAAACTCCTCAGGGACGGGGGACCTACAATGAGCAGTTCTTC. As protein: CATSDQTPQGRGTYNEQFF.

There are many counts of this clonotype. This chain connects TRBV3-1 to TRBJ1-1, with a weak D call TRBD1 (5 bases). V dropped 1 base and J dropped 2 bases, with 14 bases sitting between them. Germline CDR1 is LGHDT and CDR2 is YNNKEL (reference sequence). This CDR3 has 16 amino acids. The CDR3 loop reads CASSQGLGDGNTEAFF. DNA for the CDR3: TGTGCCAGCAGCCAAGGCTTGGGGGACGGCAACACTGAAGCTTTCTTT.

With respect to this clonotype: A much larger clone lies a single base off, so this may be a read error. The chain recombines TRBV6-1 with TRBJ2-1, with 7 bases that match TRBD2. The CDR3 is made up of 16 amino acids. Trimming removed 7 bases from V and 4 bases from J; junction bases left unmatched: 13. Germline values: CDR1 MNHNS, CDR2 SASEGT. The CDR3 here is CASKNGRPAWYNEQFF. The CDR3, as DNA: TGTGCCAGCAAGAACGGGAGGCCCGCATGGTACAATGAGCAGTTCTTC.

This clonotype showed up many times. The V gene is TRBV27, the J gene TRBJ2-7; D is possibly TRBD2 (5 bases). The CDR3 consists of 15 residues. Trimming removed 2 bases at V and 2 bases at J, with 13 bases between. Germline V gives CDR1 MNHEY, CDR2 SMNVEV (reference sequence). CDR3 nucleotide sequence: TGTGCCAGCAGTTTAAATTCCGCCGGGGCCTACGAGCAGTACTTC. Residues: CASSLNSAGAYEQYF.

This clonotype was picked up a small number of times. The chain recombines TRBV18 with TRBJ2-7; a weak D match, TRBD1 (5 bases). Germline values: CDR1 KGHSH, CDR2 LQKENI. V shed 0 bases and J shed 2 bases, with 11 bases lying between them. The CDR3 contains 15 residues. As DNA, the CDR3 is TGTGCCAGCTCACCACCCCAGGGCCCACCCTACGAGCAGTACTTC. Translating it yields CASSPPQGPPYEQYF.

In its sample, this clonotype was seen many times. The chain carries TRBV6-1 and TRBJ1-5; TRBD1 agrees at 11 bases. Germline V gene sequence: CDR1 MNHNS, CDR2 SASEGT. The CDR3 is made up of 15 amino acids. V was pared by 6 bases and J by 4 bases, with 5 bases of the junction left unmatched. CDR3 nucleotide sequence: TGTGCCAGCAGCCGGGGACAGGGGGTGAATCAGCCCCAGCATTTT. Translated: CASSRGQGVNQPQHF.

This clonotype was picked up many times. The V call is TRBV6-2 or TRBV6-3, the J call TRBJ2-3; 9 positions agree with TRBD2. Germline lookup yields CDR1 MNHEY and CDR2 SVGEGT. The trim removed 7 bases at V and 4 bases at J, leaving 6 bases unmatched. This CDR3 region has 14 residues. Written as DNA, the CDR3 is TGTGCCAGCACCTTAGCGGGAGCAGCAGATACGCAGTATTTT. Encoded protein: CASTLAGAADTQYF.

The gene calls are TRBV5-6 and TRBJ2-7, with D possibly matching TRBD2 (5 bases). V lost 2 bases to trimming and J lost 6 bases, with 18 bases between them. There are 15 residues in the CDR3. Germline values: CDR1 SGHDT, CDR2 YYEEEE. The CDR3 coding sequence is TGTGCCAGCAGCTTCATAGGGTCGAGGCGGGCCGAGCAGTACTTC. Its translation: CASSFIGSRRAEQYF.

The CDR3 is CSVPPRWEQFF. The CDR3 bases are TGCAGCGTCCCCCCTCGATGGGAGCAGTTCTTC. The rearrangement links TRBV29-1 to TRBJ2-1; D is uncertain. This CDR3 comprises 11 residues. Germline V gene lookup returns CDR1 SQVTM and CDR2 ANQGSEA. The V and J ends lost 6 bases and 10 bases respectively, with 13 bases between them.

This clonotype was recorded many times. V and J are TRBV6-1 and TRBJ2-1; 11 bases line up with TRBD2. V trimming: 7 bases; J trimming: 12 bases; junction bases outside the gene matches: 11. Germline assignment: CDR1 MNHNS and CDR2 SASEGT. The CDR3 covers 14 residues. The CDR3 loop is CASTGLAGGHGQFF. Here the CDR3 DNA reads TGTGCCAGCACCGGGCTAGCGGGAGGACATGGGCAGTTCTTC.

As to this clonotype: Just one base apart from a much larger clone, this may be a read error. This sequence joins TRBV11-2 and TRBJ2-5; a possible D gene is TRBD2 (5 bases). Germline V gives CDR1 SGHAT, CDR2 FQNNGV. This CDR3 is built from 15 residues. Written as DNA, the CDR3 is TGTGCCAGCAGATCCCAAACCCTGGGTCTGAATGAGCGGTTCTTC. Protein sequence: CASRSQTLGLNERFF.

This clonotype occurred many times. The chain joins TRBV6-1 to TRBJ2-1, with TRBD2 identical over 10 bases. Per the germline V gene, CDR1 is MNHNS and CDR2 is SASEGT. The CDR3 totals 14 residues. With V trimmed by 10 bases and J by 8 bases, 11 bases remained unmatched. Written as DNA, the CDR3 is TGTGCCACGACGGAGCGGGAGGGCAATTATGAGCAGTTCTTC. This encodes CATTEREGNYEQFF.

Notes on this clonotype: Given a much more abundant clone one base away, this may be a read error. The CDR3 loop is CASAPSQKMSTEAFF. In DNA form, the CDR3 reads TGTGCCAGCGCACCGTCCCAGAAAATGAGCACTGAAGCTTTCTTT. The rearrangement joins TRBV7-9 to TRBJ1-1; no clear D. This CDR3 has 15 amino acids. Germline V CDR1 and CDR2: SEHNR, FQNEAQ (reference sequence). Trimming pared 8 bases from V and 4 bases from J, leaving 20 bases between.

This clonotype was counted many times. This chain joins TRBV5-1 and TRBJ2-2; D is undetermined. Germline-derived CDR1 and CDR2 are SGHRS and YFSETQ. Trimming removed 4 bases from V and 9 bases from J, with 16 bases in between. This CDR3 contains 14 residues. CDR3 nucleotides: TGCGCCAGCAGCCACGGGCCAGATTTCCGGGAGCTGTTTTTT. Its protein product is CASSHGPDFRELFF.

This clonotype has a handful of counts. The chain has TRBV9 and TRBJ2-3, with unresolved D. From germline, CDR1 is SGDLS and CDR2 YYNGEE. Trimming removed 0 bases from V and 6 bases from J, with 11 bases in between. This CDR3 has 14 amino acids. CDR3 nucleotides: TGTGCCAGCAGCGTAGTCGGCGGCTCGGATACGCAGTATTTT. It translates to CASSVVGGSDTQYF.